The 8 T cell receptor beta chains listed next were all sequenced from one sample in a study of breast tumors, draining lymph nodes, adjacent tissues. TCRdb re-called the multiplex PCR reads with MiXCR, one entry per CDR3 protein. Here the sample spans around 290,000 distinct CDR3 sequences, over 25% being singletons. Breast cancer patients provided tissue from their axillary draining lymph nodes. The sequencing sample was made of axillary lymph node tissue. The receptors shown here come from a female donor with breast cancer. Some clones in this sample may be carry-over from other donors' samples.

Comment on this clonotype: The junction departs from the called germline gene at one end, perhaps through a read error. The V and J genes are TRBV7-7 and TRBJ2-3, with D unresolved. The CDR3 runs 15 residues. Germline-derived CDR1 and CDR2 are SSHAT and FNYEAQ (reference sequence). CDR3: CASSLGRVSTDTQYF. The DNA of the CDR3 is TGTGCTAGCAGCTTAGGCCGGGTGAGCACAGATACGCAGTATTTT.

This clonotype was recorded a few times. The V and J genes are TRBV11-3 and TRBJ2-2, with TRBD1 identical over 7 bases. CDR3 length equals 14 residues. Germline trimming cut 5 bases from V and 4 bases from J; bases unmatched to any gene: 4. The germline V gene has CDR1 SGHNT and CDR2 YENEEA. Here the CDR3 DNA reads TGTGCCAGCAGCCAGACAGGGTTCACCGGGGAGCTGTTTTTT. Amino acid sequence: CASSQTGFTGELFF.

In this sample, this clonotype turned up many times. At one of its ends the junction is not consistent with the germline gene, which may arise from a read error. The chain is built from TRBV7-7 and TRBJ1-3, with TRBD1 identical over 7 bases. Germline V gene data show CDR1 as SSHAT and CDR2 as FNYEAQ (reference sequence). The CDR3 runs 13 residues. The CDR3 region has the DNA TGTGCTAGCAGCGAGGACAGGGGAAACACCATATATTTT. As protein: CASSEDRGNTIYF.

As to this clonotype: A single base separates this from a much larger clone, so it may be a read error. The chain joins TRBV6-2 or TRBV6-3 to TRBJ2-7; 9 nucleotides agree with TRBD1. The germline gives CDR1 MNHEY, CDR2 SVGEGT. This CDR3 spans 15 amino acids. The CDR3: CASSFAGQGAYEQCF. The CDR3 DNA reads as TGTGCCAGCAGTTTTGCGGGACAGGGTGCCTACGAGCAGTGCTTC.

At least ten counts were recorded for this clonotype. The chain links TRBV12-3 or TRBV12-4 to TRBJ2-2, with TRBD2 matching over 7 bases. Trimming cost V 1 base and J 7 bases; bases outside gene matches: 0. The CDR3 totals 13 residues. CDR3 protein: CASSLGEGGELFF. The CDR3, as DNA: TGTGCCAGCAGTTTAGGGGAGGGCGGGGAGCTGTTTTTT.

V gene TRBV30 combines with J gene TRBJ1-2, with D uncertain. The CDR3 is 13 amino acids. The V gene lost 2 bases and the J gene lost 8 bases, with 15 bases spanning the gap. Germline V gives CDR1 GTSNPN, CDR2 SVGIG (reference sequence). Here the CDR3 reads CAWSKAALNGYTF. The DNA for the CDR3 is TGTGCCTGGAGTAAGGCGGCCTTAAACGGCTACACCTTC.

Written as DNA, the CDR3 is TGCAGCGCCGGGACAGAGAACTATGGCTACACCTTC. This gives the protein CSAGTENYGYTF. This chain joins TRBV29-1 and TRBJ1-2, with 7 positions matching TRBD1. The CDR3 is 12 residues long. V lost 7 bases to trimming and J lost 2 bases; unmatched junction nucleotides: 4. Germline V gives CDR1 SQVTM, CDR2 ANQGSEA.

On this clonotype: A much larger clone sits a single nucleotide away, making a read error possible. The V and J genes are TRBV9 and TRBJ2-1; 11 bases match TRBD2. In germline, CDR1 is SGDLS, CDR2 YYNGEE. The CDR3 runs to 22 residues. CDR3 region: CASSVPLTSGSRSGVGYNGQFF. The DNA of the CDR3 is TGTGCCAGCAGCGTACCCCTAACTAGCGGGAGTAGGTCGGGGGTAGGATACAATGGGCAGTTCTTC.